These 18 T cell receptor beta chains were all obtained from the same sample, sequenced in a study of tumor and adjacent non-tumor tissue in lung cancer. RNA was extracted from bulk tissue without any cell sorting. More than 3 cm separated this lung sample from the edge of the tumor. The library came from three nested PCR rounds adapted from ARM-PCR protocols. One entry per CDR3 protein, called by TCRdb with MiXCR from the multiplex PCR reads. The table includes 80,000 to 130,000 distinct CDR3 sequences, about 60% detected once. The sequenced material came from distant non-tumor lung tissue. These receptors were collected from a man younger than 40 with non-small cell lung cancer.

As to this clonotype: The conserved final phenylalanine or tryptophan is absent from the CDR3, which likely points to a read error. This rearrangement joins TRBV18 to TRBJ2-7; 7 positions agree with TRBD2. The CDR3 is 15 residues long. Germline-derived CDR1 and CDR2 are KGHSH and LQKENI. CDR3 region: CASPPPRAGTYEQYL. CDR3 coding DNA: TGTGCCAGCCCACCGCCGAGAGCGGGAACCTACGAGCAGTACTTA.

In regard to this clonotype: Its ends do not fully match the called genes, so a read error is possible. The gene calls are TRBV6-5 and TRBJ2-3, with 9 nucleotides matching TRBD2. The germline V gene has CDR1 MNHEY and CDR2 SVGAGI. The CDR3 sequence is 17 residues long. The CDR3 DNA sequence: TGTGCCAGCAGTTACTCCGGGACTAGCCGTAGCACAGATACGCAATATTTT. As protein: CASSYSGTSRSTDTQYF.

In its sample, this clonotype was seen many times. This chain uses TRBV6-5 with TRBJ1-4; the match to TRBD1 covers 8 bases. The CDR3 sequence is 17 residues long. CDR1 is MNHEY, CDR2 SVGAGI, per germline. V lost 4 bases to trimming and J lost 1 base; unmatched junction nucleotides: 8. The CDR3 DNA is TGTGCCAGCAGTTCCCAGGGGGCGCGAGTAACTAATGAAAAACTGTTTTTT. It encodes CASSSQGARVTNEKLFF.

This clonotype was seen more than once but under ten times. The gene calls are TRBV5-4 and TRBJ2-5; 16 positions match TRBD2. Trimming at V came to 7 bases and at J to 5 bases, leaving 11 bases not matched to a gene. The CDR3 length is 17 residues. Germline CDR1 is SGHNT and CDR2 is YYREEE (reference sequence). In DNA, the CDR3 is TGTGCCAGCGGCGCGGGACTAGCGGGGGGGCAGCAGGAGACCCAGTACTTC. Encoded protein: CASGAGLAGGQQETQYF.

Comment on this clonotype: As the CDR3 is not closed by the conserved phenylalanine or tryptophan, this likely results from a read error. The J gene is TRBJ2-4, the V gene TRBV20-1, with D possibly matching TRBD2 (6 bases). Deletions cut 6 bases from V and 7 bases from J, with 16 bases between. Germline CDR1 and CDR2: DFQATT and SNEGSKA (reference sequence). The CDR3 is 13 amino acids. The chain's CDR3 is CSAPDGGGNIQYL. CDR3 nucleotides: TGCAGTGCCCCAGATGGGGGAGGCAACATTCAGTACCTC.

Worth noting for this clonotype: At one end the junction does not follow the germline gene, possibly because of a read error. This chain links TRBV29-1 with TRBJ1-2; tentative D call: TRBD1 (6 bases). Germline V lookup: CDR1 SQVTM, CDR2 ANQGSEA. The CDR3 consists of 15 residues. The CDR3 sequence: CSVDVAGEIQGGYTF. The CDR3 DNA is TGCAGCGTTGATGTGGCAGGGGAGATCCAGGGAGGCTACACTTTC.

As for this clonotype: The junction departs from germline at one end; a sequencing error may be responsible. The chain carries TRBV24-1 and TRBJ2-1; 8 bases are shared with TRBD2. The CDR3 spans 13 residues. The germline CDR1 and CDR2 sequences are KGHDR and SFDVKD. CDR3 amino acids: CATQSGSGDEQLF. CDR3 DNA: TGTGCCACCCAAAGCGGGAGTGGAGATGAGCAGCTCTTC.

With regard to this clonotype: One junction end disagrees with the germline gene, perhaps due to a read error. J is TRBJ2-3 and V is TRBV11-2; weak D call: TRBD2 (5 bases). The germline V gene encodes CDR1 SGHAT and CDR2 FQNNGV. The CDR3 consists of 16 residues. CDR3 sequence: CAGSQDGVGITDAQYF. In nucleotides, the CDR3 is TGTGCCGGCAGCCAAGATGGAGTCGGGATCACAGATGCGCAGTATTTT.

Comments on this clonotype: The junction does not match germline at one end; this may be a read error. This rearrangement joins TRBV20-1 to TRBJ2-3; possibly TRBD1 for D (7 bases). The CDR3 length is 14 residues. Germline values: CDR1 DFQATT, CDR2 SNEGSKA (reference sequence). Written as DNA, the CDR3 is TGCAGTGCTAGAGATTTCGGCGGGACAGATACGCAATGTTTT. Encoded protein: CSARDFGGTDTQCF.

Details on this clonotype: One end of the junction is discordant with germline, which a read error may explain. CDR3: CSARDWAINSPLYF. The CDR3 region has the DNA TGCAGTGCTAGAGACTGGGCGATTAATTCACCACTCTACTTT. The chain uses TRBV20-1 and TRBJ1-6; D remains unclear. CDR1 is DFQATT, CDR2 SNEGSKA, per germline (reference sequence). This CDR3 has 14 amino acids.

The gene calls are TRBV7-2 and TRBJ2-5, with TRBD1 matching over 8 bases. J was trimmed by 0 bases and V by 5 bases; bases with no gene match: 8. Germline CDR1 SGHTA, CDR2 FQGNSA. The CDR3 has 16 amino acids. The CDR3 protein is CASSLPDRVNQETQYF. CDR3 bases: TGTGCCAGCAGCCTCCCGGACAGGGTGAACCAAGAGACCCAGTACTTC.

This clonotype was counted once. This may stem from a read error, because a much larger clone lies one nucleotide away. V usage is TRBV11-2 and J usage is TRBJ1-6; D is undetermined. Trimming pared 7 bases from V and 0 bases from J, leaving 10 bases between. The CDR3 extends over 15 amino acids. CDR1 is SGHAT and CDR2 is FQNNGV in the germline V gene. The CDR3 DNA follows: TGTGCCAGCATCAGACGGAGCTCCTATAATTCACCCCTCCACTTT. It is translated as CASIRRSSYNSPLHF. The variable domain in full, with the rest retrieved from reference TRBV11-2 and TRBJ1-6, is EAGVAQSPRYKIIEKRQSVAFWCNPISGHATLYWYQQILGQGPKLLIQFQNNGVVDDSQLPKDRFSAERLKGVDSTLKIQPAKLEDSAVYLCASIRRSSYNSPLHFGNGTRLTVT.

The chain combines TRBV11-2 with TRBJ2-1, with TRBD2 matching over 8 bases. CDR1 and CDR2 (germline): SGHAT, FQNNGV. The J segment lost 7 bases and the V segment lost 4 bases, leaving 9 bases of the junction unmatched. This CDR3 is built from 15 residues. The CDR3 sequence: CASSSITGGNNEQFF. CDR3 nucleotide sequence: TGTGCCAGCAGCTCCATTACGGGAGGGAATAATGAGCAGTTCTTC.

Many counts were recorded for this clonotype. This chain uses TRBV6-2 or TRBV6-3 with TRBJ2-1; TRBD2 aligns across 7 bases. The CDR3 has 11 residues. The J segment lost 8 bases and the V segment lost 5 bases, leaving 0 bases of the junction unmatched. Germline V lookup: CDR1 MNHEY, CDR2 SVGEGT. The CDR3 DNA follows: TGTGCCAGCAGTAGCGGGGATGAGCAGTTCTTC. It yields the protein CASSSGDEQFF.

The J gene is TRBJ2-2, the V gene TRBV4-1, with D perhaps matching TRBD1 (6 bases). The CDR3 covers 15 residues. Looked up from germline, CDR1 is MGHRA and CDR2 is YSYEKL. The V end was cut by 2 bases, the J end by 5 bases, with 12 bases between. CDR3 residues: CASSQIPRGTGELFF. The CDR3 DNA reads TGCGCCAGCAGCCAAATTCCAAGGGGGACCGGGGAGCTGTTTTTT.

This chain connects TRBV10-3 to TRBJ2-2; either TRBD1 or TRBD2 may supply D (6 bases each). CDR3 length equals 16 residues. Germline lookup yields CDR1 ENHRY and CDR2 SYGVKD. With 2 bases removed from V and 8 bases from J, the gap between germline ends came to 18 bases. The CDR3 nucleotides read TGTGCCATCAGTGAGAATGGAGGGGGATCAGGAGGGGAGCTGTTTTTT. It encodes CAISENGGGSGGELFF.

Points on this clonotype: A single base separates this from a much larger clone, so it may be a read error. The rearrangement uses TRBV29-1 and TRBJ2-2, with 7 bases identical to TRBD1. In germline, CDR1 is SQVTM, CDR2 ANQGSEA. The CDR3 is 12 amino acids. V gave up 7 bases and J gave up 9 bases; unmatched junction bases: 8. The CDR3 bases are TGCAGCGCCGGAGACAGGGTCCGGGAGCTGTTTTTT. Amino acids: CSAGDRVRELFF.

This clonotype has a single count. A read error may account for a junction end that differs from germline. The chain combines TRBV12-5 with TRBJ2-5; tentative D call: TRBD1 (6 bases). In germline, CDR1 is LGHNT, CDR2 FRNRAP. CDR3 length: 14 amino acids. CDR3 DNA sequence: TGTGCTAGAGGTTTGGGACATGCCCAAGAGACCCAGTACTTC. It encodes CARGLGHAQETQYF.